What follows are 10 T cell receptor beta chains derived from one specimen sequenced in a study of patients and donors after allogeneic stem cell transplantation. TCRdb independently ran MiXCR on the RT-PCR reads; one entry per CDR3 protein. The sample has 70,000 or so distinct CDR3 sequences; approximately 26% are singletons. Sequencing was done on a sample of blood, either unsorted or a sorted T cell fraction (not recorded which). These receptors all stem from a human donor who was either an allogeneic HSCT recipient or a stem cell or donor lymphocyte infusion donor (not recorded which). It is not recorded whose cells these are; they may come from a transplant donor.

The chain combines TRBV5-1 with TRBJ2-1; TRBD1 is a possible D gene (5 bases). CDR3 size: 15 residues. CDR1 SGHRS and CDR2 YFSETQ come from the germline V gene. V was shortened by 1 base and J by 1 base, with 9 bases between the two germline ends. The CDR3 loop is CASSLSRGSYNEQFF. The CDR3 DNA sequence: TGCGCCAGCAGCTTGAGTAGGGGATCCTACAATGAGCAGTTCTTC. Full variable domain (outside the CDR3, taken from reference TRBV5-1 and TRBJ2-1): KAGVTQTPRYLIKTRGQQVTLSCSPISGHRSVSWYQQTPGQGLQFLFEYFSETQRNKGNFPGRFSGRQFSNSRSEMNVSTLELGDSALYLCASSLSRGSYNEQFFGPGTRLTVL.

The sample holds a few counts of this clonotype. This chain joins TRBV12-3 or TRBV12-4 and TRBJ1-5; the D gene is possibly TRBD1 (5 bases). This CDR3 is built from 15 residues. V lost 3 bases and J 1 base, leaving 10 bases between the germline ends. CDR3 sequence (DNA): TGTGCCAGCAGTTTGGGGGTTGTGAGCAATCAGCCCCAGCATTTT. It is translated as CASSLGVVSNQPQHF.

There are a few counts of this clonotype. V usage is TRBV18 and J usage is TRBJ2-7, with D unclear. Germline V gives CDR1 KGHSH, CDR2 LQKENI. Deletions cut 3 bases from V and 0 bases from J, with 9 bases between. The CDR3 contains 14 residues. The CDR3: CASSPDPNSYEQYF. Here the CDR3 DNA reads TGTGCCAGCTCACCGGACCCAAACTCCTACGAGCAGTACTTC.

This clonotype was seen only a few times. V is TRBV5-1 and J is TRBJ1-1; a weak D match, TRBD1 (5 bases). Germline lookup yields CDR1 SGHRS and CDR2 YFSETQ. Trimming stripped 5 bases from V and 4 bases from J, with 12 bases between. The CDR3 contains 13 residues. The CDR3 nucleotides read TGCGCCAGCAGTTATAGGGGCGGCACTGAAGCTTTCTTT. This codes for CASSYRGGTEAFF.

This rearrangement joins TRBV7-2 to TRBJ1-1, with 8 bases fitting TRBD1. The length of the CDR3 is 17 residues. Germline V gene sequence: CDR1 SGHTA, CDR2 FQGNSA. V shed 2 bases and J 3 bases; nucleotides not matched to a gene: 11. In DNA, the CDR3 is TGTGCCAGCAGCTTAAAGTGGTGGCGGGACAGGCACACTGAAGCTTTCTTT. It encodes CASSLKWWRDRHTEAFF.

The table lists this clonotype with a few counts. The chain carries TRBV10-3 and TRBJ1-5; D perhaps matches TRBD1 (6 bases). The CDR3 covers 15 residues. The V gene's germline CDR1 is ENHRY and CDR2 SYGVKD. The V and J ends lost 0 bases and 1 base respectively, with 7 bases between them. The CDR3 is CAISESGTSNQPQHF. The DNA for the CDR3 is TGTGCCATCAGTGAGTCGGGGACAAGCAATCAGCCCCAGCATTTT.

This clonotype was detected only a few times. The chain uses TRBV5-1 and TRBJ2-1, with TRBD1 matching 9 bases. V gave up 3 bases and J gave up 6 bases; unmatched junction bases: 7. Germline CDR1 and CDR2: SGHRS and YFSETQ. The length of the CDR3 is 15 residues. Here the CDR3 DNA reads TGCGCCAGCAGCTGGAAACAGGGGGCCGTCAATGAGCAGTTCTTC. Translated: CASSWKQGAVNEQFF.

This clonotype was counted a few times. The rearrangement uses TRBV29-1 and TRBJ1-4, with D possibly TRBD1 on 6 matching bases. CDR1 SQVTM and CDR2 ANQGSEA come from the germline V gene. This CDR3 comprises 12 residues. V lost 6 bases and J 14 bases, leaving 19 bases between the germline ends. Here the CDR3 reads CSVSQDSLKLFF. Written as DNA, the CDR3 is TGCAGCGTGAGCCAGGACAGTTTAAAGCTGTTTTTT.

This chain's CDR3 is CASSLTGDQETQYF. The CDR3 DNA reads as TGCGCCAGCAGCTTGACCGGGGACCAAGAGACCCAGTACTTC. This sequence joins TRBV5-1 and TRBJ2-5; TRBD2 might be the D (5 bases). CDR1 and CDR2 (germline): SGHRS, YFSETQ. The CDR3 is made up of 14 amino acids. The ends were cut back, 1 base at V and 0 bases at J, with 7 bases in the middle.

This clonotype was found a few times. J is TRBJ2-2 and V is TRBV24-1; 7 positions match TRBD2. Germline V gene lookup returns CDR1 KGHDR and CDR2 SFDVKD. After removal of 0 bases from V and 3 bases from J, the junction contained 6 bases not matched to a gene. This CDR3 is 17 amino acids long. The CDR3 DNA reads TGTGCCACCAGTGATTTGTCTGCAGGGAGGGACACCGGGGAGCTGTTTTTT. Translating it yields CATSDLSAGRDTGELFF.